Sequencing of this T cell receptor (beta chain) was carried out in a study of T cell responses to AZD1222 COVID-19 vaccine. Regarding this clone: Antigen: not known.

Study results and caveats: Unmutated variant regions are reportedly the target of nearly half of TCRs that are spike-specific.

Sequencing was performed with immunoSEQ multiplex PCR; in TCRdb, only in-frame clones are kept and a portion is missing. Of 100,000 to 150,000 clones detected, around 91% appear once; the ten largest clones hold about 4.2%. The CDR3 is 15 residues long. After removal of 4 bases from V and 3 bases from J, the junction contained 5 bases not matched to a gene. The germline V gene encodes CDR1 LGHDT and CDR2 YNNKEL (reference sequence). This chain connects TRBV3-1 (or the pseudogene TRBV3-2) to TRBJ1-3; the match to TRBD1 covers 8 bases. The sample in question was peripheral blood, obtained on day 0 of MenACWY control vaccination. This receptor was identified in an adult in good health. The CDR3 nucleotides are TGTGCCAGCAGCCGGACAGGGAGCCTTGGAAACACCATATATTTT. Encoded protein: CASSRTGSLGNTIYF.